This TCR beta chain appears in the sequencing data of a study of CD8+CD57+ T cells in acquired aplastic anemia. Study information: The average for DNA from sorted CD4+ and CD8+ cells was 3.2 ug. Study-level results: Patients and controls shared under 35 CD8+ CDR3 sequences, which appeared highly expressed in patients and within their immunodominant clones. Significant differences in CD8+ Simpson's diversity were not observed between patients and controls.

Researchers used genomic DNA as the template to profile TCR beta VDJ and CDR3. A single record per CDR3 protein comes from TCRdb applying MiXCR to the reads. The sample carries a few hundred thousand distinct CDR3 sequences, roughly 55% recorded once. This clonotype appeared a few times. Its antigen remains unknown. CDR3 size: 18 residues. Trimming removed 5 bases at V and 3 bases at J, with 20 bases between. The germline gives CDR1 LNHDA, CDR2 SQIVND (reference sequence). The TCR sequence derives from a human donor in good health. The sample comprised sorted CD4+, CD8+, or CD8+CD57+ T cells (not recorded which) from PBMCs. The gene calls are TRBV19 and TRBJ1-6, with D perhaps TRBD1 (6 bases). The CDR3 is CASSAMDSRRGYNSPLHF. CDR3 DNA: TGTGCCAGTAGTGCGATGGACAGTAGAAGGGGCTATAATTCACCCCTCCACTTT.